The following is a T cell receptor (beta chain) sequence with its context. As yet, its antigen is unknown. Naive CD8 populations comprised CD45RO-negative cells positively selected for CCR7, excluding terminally differentiated effector memory CD45RA+ cells. All donors were healthy HIV-negative adults lacking recent acute infections or vaccinations. The CDR3 is 17 residues long. Germline CDR1 MNHEY, CDR2 SMNVEV (reference sequence). V trimming: 4 bases; J trimming: 3 bases; junction bases outside the gene matches: 15. Original methodology: Junction-only sequences without quality scores came from ImmunoSEQ, so filtering differed. Measured with immunoSEQ multiplex PCR; TCRdb has only the in-frame clones, and not every one. V and J calls and clone size are copied from that table; D and trimming were computed from the DNA. The profile shows roughly 600,000 clones, roughly 98% of them singletons. These data belong to a study of shared clonotypes between healthy human individuals. Study-wide results and caveats: Of the naive CD4 clonotypes, around 4.7% were shared across several donors.

This TCR was recovered from a man aged 25-45 years in good health. The chain carries TRBV27 and TRBJ2-7, with 7 bases that match TRBD1. Input material: naive CD8+ T cells sorted from blood. CDR3 residues: CASSSLPLIGQDYEQYF. DNA for the CDR3: TGTGCCAGCAGTTCTCTCCCCTTAATCGGACAGGACTACGAGCAGTACTTC.